A selection of T cell receptor beta chains follows, all from one sample in a study of blood T cells in healthy people across ages. TCRdb redid the calling of the 5' RACE reads with MiXCR, one entry per CDR3 protein. The sample records about a million distinct CDR3 sequences, more than 30% being singletons. Sequenced input: blood. The receptors here all came from a man aged 18 to 30 in good health. CDR3s include the opening cysteine and the closing phenylalanine or tryptophan. Fields, in order: V gene, clone size, J gene, D gene, CDR3 protein, CDR3 DNA. D genes are given only for firm matches. For some rows the clone size is stated as once, few or many, or as a class when expanded; others skip it.

V: TRBV18
size: few
J: TRBJ1-2
D: NA
CDR3: CASSLKTGPYGYTF
DNA: TGTGCCAGCTCGCTCAAAACAGGGCCCTATGGCTACACCTTC

V: TRBV2
size: few
J: TRBJ2-7
D: TRBD1
CDR3: CARTRDRGASYEQYF
DNA: TGTGCCAGAACAAGAGACAGGGGCGCGTCCTACGAGCAGTACTTC

V: TRBV6-2/TRBV6-3
size: NA
J: TRBJ2-1
D: NA
CDR3: CATSQFGTETYNEQFF
DNA: TGTGCCACCAGCCAATTCGGGACGGAAACTTACAATGAGCAGTTCTTC

V: TRBV19
size: NA
J: TRBJ1-6
D: NA
CDR3: CASSIGEILHF
DNA: TGTGCCAGTAGTATTGGGGAGATACTCCACTTT

V: TRBV7-2
size: NA
J: TRBJ2-3
D: NA
CDR3: CASSLGGTGSDTQYF
DNA: TGTGCCAGCAGCTTAGGCGGGACGGGAAGCGATACGCAGTATTTT

V: TRBV7-9
size: few
J: TRBJ2-1
D: TRBD1
CDR3: CASRITGQGIIWREQFF
DNA: TGTGCCAGCAGAATTACGGGACAGGGGATAATTTGGCGGGAGCAGTTCTTC

V: TRBV6-2/TRBV6-3
size: NA
J: TRBJ2-7
D: TRBD1
CDR3: CASSYTPDRVLTYEQYF
DNA: TGTGCCAGCAGTTACACCCCGGACAGGGTCCTGACCTACGAGCAGTACTTC

V: TRBV4-1
size: few
J: TRBJ2-3
D: NA
CDR3: CASSLGPMGDTQYF
DNA: TGCGCCAGCAGCCTCGGACCTATGGGAGATACGCAGTATTTT

V: TRBV6-2/TRBV6-3
size: few
J: TRBJ2-2
D: NA
CDR3: CASRGGKGIYTGELFF
DNA: TGTGCCAGCAGAGGTGGAAAGGGGATTTACACCGGGGAGCTGTTTTTT

V: TRBV7-2
size: NA
J: TRBJ2-1
D: NA
CDR3: CASSRMYNEQFF
DNA: TGTGCCAGCAGCCGGATGTACAATGAGCAGTTCTTC

V: TRBV20-1
size: NA
J: TRBJ2-5
D: NA
CDR3: CSARPSWTAETQYF
DNA: TGCAGTGCTAGACCCTCATGGACAGCAGAGACCCAGTACTTC

V: TRBV5-1
size: NA
J: TRBJ2-1
D: NA
CDR3: CASQNRGGSYNDQFF
DNA: TGCGCCAGCCAGAACAGGGGGGGCTCCTACAATGATCAGTTCTTC

V: TRBV5-1
size: few
J: TRBJ1-5
D: NA
CDR3: CASSLEGGDQPQHF
DNA: TGCGCCAGCAGCTTGGAGGGGGGTGATCAGCCCCAGCATTTT

V: TRBV3-1
size: once
J: TRBJ2-3
D: NA
CDR3: CASSQETVTNTQYF
DNA: TGTGCCAGCAGCCAAGAGACTGTAACAAATACGCAGTATTTT

V: TRBV4-1
size: NA
J: TRBJ2-5
D: NA
CDR3: CASSQLGLEQVTQYF
DNA: TGCGCCAGCAGCCAACTCGGACTCGAACAAGTGACCCAGTACTTC

V: TRBV20-1
size: NA
J: TRBJ1-2
D: NA
CDR3: CSARGGSGQTYGYTF
DNA: TGCAGTGCTAGAGGGGGGTCAGGGCAGACCTATGGCTACACCTTC

V: TRBV27
size: NA
J: TRBJ2-7
D: TRBD1
CDR3: CASSFLRDRDYNEQYF
DNA: TGTGCCAGCAGCTTCCTCCGGGACAGGGACTACAATGAGCAGTACTTC

V: TRBV7-2
size: many
J: TRBJ1-2
D: NA
CDR3: CASSSREGGYYGYTF
DNA: TGTGCCAGCAGCTCACGCGAGGGGGGTTACTATGGCTACACCTTC

V: TRBV7-8
size: NA
J: TRBJ1-2
D: NA
CDR3: CASSKRTFDGYTF
DNA: TGTGCCAGCAGCAAAAGGACTTTCGATGGCTACACCTTC

V: TRBV12-3/TRBV12-4
size: NA
J: TRBJ1-2
D: NA
CDR3: CASSLQASPYGYTF
DNA: TGTGCCAGCAGTTTACAGGCCTCTCCATATGGCTACACCTTC

V: TRBV6-5
size: NA
J: TRBJ1-4
D: NA
CDR3: CASSRDFGATNEKLFF
DNA: TGTGCCAGCAGTCGGGACTTCGGAGCAACTAATGAAAAACTGTTTTTT

V: TRBV7-6
size: NA
J: TRBJ2-1
D: NA
CDR3: CASSLGRGLKSEQFF
DNA: TGTGCCAGCAGCCTGGGACGGGGGTTAAAAAGTGAGCAGTTCTTC

V: TRBV29-1
size: few
J: TRBJ1-2
D: NA
CDR3: CSVEDGGPRDYGYTF
DNA: TGCAGCGTTGAAGATGGGGGCCCGAGGGACTATGGCTACACCTTC

V: TRBV6-2/TRBV6-3
size: few
J: TRBJ2-7
D: NA
CDR3: CASSFGQSSYEQYF
DNA: TGTGCCAGCAGTTTCGGACAGAGCTCCTACGAGCAGTACTTC

V: TRBV12-3/TRBV12-4
size: few
J: TRBJ1-2
D: NA
CDR3: CASSLLRSGDGYTF
DNA: TGTGCCAGCAGTCTTCTCAGGTCAGGCGATGGCTACACCTTC

V: TRBV29-1
size: NA
J: TRBJ2-5
D: TRBD1
CDR3: CSATGEKGTQYF
DNA: TGCAGCGCCACAGGGGAGAAAGGGACCCAGTACTTC

V: TRBV5-4
size: once
J: TRBJ2-3
D: TRBD1
CDR3: CASSPGGQGRDAQYF
DNA: TGTGCCAGCAGCCCTGGCGGACAGGGGAGGGATGCGCAGTATTTT

V: TRBV9
size: few
J: TRBJ2-1
D: NA
CDR3: CASSVELGENYNEQFF
DNA: TGTGCCAGCAGCGTAGAATTGGGGGAGAACTACAATGAGCAGTTCTTC

V: TRBV9
size: NA
J: TRBJ1-1
D: TRBD1
CDR3: CASSSRTGGLGTEAFF
DNA: TGTGCCAGCAGCTCAAGGACAGGGGGTCTGGGCACTGAAGCTTTCTTT

V: TRBV9
size: few
J: TRBJ2-1
D: TRBD1
CDR3: CASSTRDRASYNEQFF
DNA: TGTGCCAGCAGCACACGGGACAGGGCTTCCTACAATGAGCAGTTCTTC

V: TRBV29-1
size: NA
J: TRBJ1-1
D: NA
CDR3: CSVLEQIEAFF
DNA: TGCAGCGTGTTAGAGCAAATTGAAGCTTTCTTT

V: TRBV9
size: few
J: TRBJ2-3
D: TRBD2
CDR3: CASSVDLAGGTADTQYF
DNA: TGTGCCAGCAGCGTAGATCTAGCGGGGGGGACTGCAGATACGCAGTATTTT

V: TRBV20-1
size: NA
J: TRBJ2-1
D: TRBD2
CDR3: CSTSSGGMGNEQFF
DNA: TGCAGTACGTCTAGCGGGGGAATGGGGAATGAGCAGTTCTTC

V: TRBV12-5
size: NA
J: TRBJ2-7
D: NA
CDR3: CASGLLTGRAEQYF
DNA: TGTGCTAGTGGTTTACTGACAGGGAGGGCCGAGCAGTACTTC

V: TRBV7-9
size: NA
J: TRBJ2-3
D: NA
CDR3: CASSRSLADTQYF
DNA: TGTGCCAGCAGCCGGAGTCTCGCAGATACGCAGTATTTT

V: TRBV6-5
size: NA
J: TRBJ2-3
D: TRBD2
CDR3: CASSYGAGGQADTQYF
DNA: TGTGCCAGCAGTTACGGGGCGGGGGGGCAGGCAGATACGCAGTATTTT

V: TRBV12-3/TRBV12-4
size: few
J: TRBJ2-1
D: NA
CDR3: CASSLFPGGGGNEQFF
DNA: TGTGCCAGCAGTTTATTTCCCGGGGGAGGAGGAAATGAGCAGTTCTTC

V: TRBV20-1
size: NA
J: TRBJ2-3
D: TRBD2
CDR3: CSARVRRTSGGSTDTQYF
DNA: TGCAGTGCTAGAGTCCGCCGGACTAGCGGGGGGAGCACAGATACGCAGTATTTT

V: TRBV29-1
size: few
J: TRBJ2-5
D: NA
CDR3: CSVGEETQYF
DNA: TGCAGCGTTGGGGAAGAGACCCAGTACTTC

V: TRBV10-3
size: many
J: TRBJ1-2
D: NA
CDR3: CAISGDTLYTF
DNA: TGTGCCATCAGTGGTGACACACTTTACACCTTC